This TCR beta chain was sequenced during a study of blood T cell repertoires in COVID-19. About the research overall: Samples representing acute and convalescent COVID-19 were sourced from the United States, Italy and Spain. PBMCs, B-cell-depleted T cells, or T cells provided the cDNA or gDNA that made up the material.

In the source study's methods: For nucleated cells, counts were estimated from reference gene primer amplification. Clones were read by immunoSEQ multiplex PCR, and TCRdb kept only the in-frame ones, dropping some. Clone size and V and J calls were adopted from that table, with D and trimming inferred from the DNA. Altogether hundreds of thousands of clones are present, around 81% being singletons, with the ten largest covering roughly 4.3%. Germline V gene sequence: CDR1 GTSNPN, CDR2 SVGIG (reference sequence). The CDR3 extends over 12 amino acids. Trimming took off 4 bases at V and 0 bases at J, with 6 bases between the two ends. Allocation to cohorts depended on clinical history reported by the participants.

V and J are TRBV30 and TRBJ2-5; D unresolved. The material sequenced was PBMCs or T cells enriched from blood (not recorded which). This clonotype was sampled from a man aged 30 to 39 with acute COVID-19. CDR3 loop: CAWMRYQETQYF. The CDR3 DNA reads TGTGCCTGGATGAGGTACCAAGAGACCCAGTACTTC.